The entry below gives a single T cell receptor (beta chain) sequence along with its context. Its antigen is not yet known. Qualities for individual bases were not recorded, and no much larger clone is one base off. The sample is drawn from a study of blood T cell repertoires in COVID-19 (dated by TCRdb to 2018 to 2021). Background on the whole study: The collaborator samples originated in the United States, Italy and Spain and spanned the acute and convalescent phases of COVID-19. The samples were drawn from two sources: the first 160 participants of the ongoing ImmuneRACE study, and 1,200 or so subjects contributed by 6 global collaborators. The dataset comprised deeply sampled blood TCRbeta repertoires from subjects exposed to, actively infected with, or recovered from COVID-19. Where HLA class I and class II types were available, the types were taken from metadata supplied by the sample provider, not from assay-based typing. The prospective study material was composed of cDNA or gDNA derived from T cells, B-cell-depleted T cells, or PBMCs. The sample metadata nearly always contained a de-identified subject ID, COVID-19 status, age in years and sex. A freely available public database, intended as a resource for researchers studying the immune response to SARS-CoV-2, is where the repertoires were released. What the work shows at the level of the full study, not this receptor alone: The quantity of clinical and demographic metadata differed by source and by participant and was supplied without curation.

TCRbeta CDR3 regions were amplified from genomic DNA by means of the immunoSEQ Assay, a bias-controlled multiplex PCR. The study's processing was this. The number of nucleated cells in each sample was estimated by amplification of reference gene primers within the assay. To quantify the absolute abundance of each unique TCRbeta CDR3 rearrangement, sequence reads were collapsed and filtered. For each sample, productive Simpson clonality was calculated by taking the square root of Simpson's diversity index across productive rearrangements. TCRdb re-hosts the immuneACCESS table, in-frame sequences only. Its copies lack some clones; in the studies checked, an unresolved V gene accounts for under half of them, and the cause for the rest is not known. V and J calls and clone size follow that table, whereas D and trimming were derived from the DNA. The sample data list under 450,000 clones, and roughly four fifths of these were observed just once. Jointly, the top ten make up approximately 5% of the sample.

Participants in the prospective study were aged roughly 18 to 100 years, lived in under 30 United States geographic areas, and enrolled through a virtual design. Cohort assignment in the prospective study relied on participant-reported clinical history from a screening survey and a study questionnaire. ImmuneRACE Cohort 3 recovered participants were defined by two consecutive negative NP/OP PCR tests, healthcare professional clearance, or symptom resolution. In the prospective study, mobile phlebotomists collected whole blood, serum and a nasopharyngeal or oropharyngeal swab from each participant. Over a roughly 2-month period, participants in the prospective study had the option of providing additional blood draws and questionnaires. Before DNA extraction, prospective study blood samples were shipped either frozen or at room temperature. Trimming accounts for 1 base at V and 3 bases at J, while the number of junction bases matched to no gene is 9. The germline V gene encodes CDR1 LGHDT and CDR2 YNNKEL (reference sequence). Spanning cysteine to phenylalanine, the CDR3 consists of 16 amino acids. The only DNA kept is the CDR3, 48 bases in frame from the first base.

Sequencing used PBMCs or T cells enriched from blood (not recorded which). The TCR comes from a woman in her fifties or sixties who had recovered from COVID-19. The sequence links TRBV3-1 (or the pseudogene TRBV3-2) to TRBJ2-7, with TRBD2 identical over 7 junction bases. The CDR3 region reads CASSQGRSAGIYEQYF. The DNA is as follows: TGTGCCAGCAGCCAAGGACGTTCAGCGGGAATCTACGAGCAGTACTTC.